Listed below are T cell receptor beta chains from one sample, sequenced in a study of blood T cells in healthy people across ages. MiXCR, applied by TCRdb to the 5' RACE reads, yields one record per CDR3 protein. The data contain approximately 900,000 distinct CDR3 sequences, around 48% of them singletons. Input material: blood. These receptors were obtained from a man aged 25-45 years in good health. Each CDR3 is given with its conserved first and last residue. The D gene is left open where the match is weak. Clone size is shown for a subset of rows, as once, few, many or a class of expanded clone.

v_call	d_call	j_call	clone_size	cdr3_aa	cdr3_nt
TRBV29-1	-	TRBJ1-1	-	CSVDDLNTEAFF	TGCAGCGTTGACGACCTGAACACTGAAGCTTTCTTT
TRBV20-1	TRBD1	TRBJ2-5	few	CSAALGQGSFGQYF	TGCAGTGCTGCCCTCGGACAGGGGAGTTTTGGGCAGTACTTC
TRBV12-3/TRBV12-4	-	TRBJ2-3	-	CASSLEGLRTDSQYF	TGTGCCAGCAGTTTGGAAGGGCTCCGCACAGATTCGCAGTATTTT
TRBV6-1	-	TRBJ1-1	-	CASSARSDRPNTEAFF	TGTGCCAGCAGTGCTCGATCGGACAGACCTAACACTGAAGCTTTCTTT
TRBV27	-	TRBJ2-7	-	CASSLSPNLREQYF	TGTGCCAGCAGTTTATCCCCGAATCTACGTGAGCAGTACTTC
TRBV29-1	-	TRBJ2-5	few	CSVVLADSETGQETQYF	TGCAGCGTTGTTTTGGCAGACTCAGAGACTGGGCAAGAGACCCAGTACTTC
TRBV3-1	-	TRBJ1-4	-	CASSQERRPNEKLFF	TGTGCCAGCAGCCAAGAGCGCAGACCTAATGAAAAACTGTTTTTT
TRBV7-2	-	TRBJ2-1	-	CASSSGLVYNEQFF	TGTGCCAGCAGCTCAGGGCTTGTCTACAATGAGCAGTTCTTC
TRBV5-1	-	TRBJ2-7	once	CASSWAADTYEQYF	TGCGCCAGCAGCTGGGCGGCAGACACCTACGAGCAGTACTTC
TRBV9	-	TRBJ1-3	-	CASSAGLSGNTIYF	TGTGCCAGCAGCGCCGGACTCTCTGGAAACACCATATATTTT
TRBV6-1	-	TRBJ1-6	few	CASRADRMYNSPLHF	TGTGCCAGCAGAGCTGACAGGATGTATAATTCACCCCTCCACTTT
TRBV5-1	-	TRBJ1-1	-	CASSLAVGTTEAFF	TGCGCCAGCAGCTTGGCCGTGGGAACCACTGAAGCTTTCTTT
TRBV27	TRBD1	TRBJ2-3	-	CASTFGTGADTQYF	TGTGCCAGCACCTTCGGAACAGGGGCAGATACGCAGTATTTT
TRBV20-1	-	TRBJ1-2	few	CSASTALNGYTF	TGCAGTGCTAGCACAGCCTTAAACGGCTACACCTTC
TRBV12-3/TRBV12-4	TRBD1	TRBJ1-1	-	CASGGQPALNTEAFF	TGTGCCAGCGGGGGACAGCCGGCCCTGAACACTGAAGCTTTCTTT
TRBV5-1	-	TRBJ2-1	few	CASTLVGEVGNEQFF	TGCGCCAGCACCCTGGTGGGGGAGGTAGGCAATGAGCAGTTCTTC
TRBV12-3/TRBV12-4	-	TRBJ1-1	-	CASSQAWGIEAFF	TGTGCCAGCAGTCAAGCTTGGGGCATTGAAGCTTTCTTT
TRBV20-1	TRBD1	TRBJ2-1	-	CSARAGTGDNEQFF	TGCAGTGCTAGAGCCGGGACAGGGGACAATGAGCAGTTCTTC
TRBV29-1	TRBD1	TRBJ2-7	-	CSATGGREQYF	TGCAGCGCAACAGGGGGGCGCGAGCAGTACTTC
TRBV28	-	TRBJ2-3	once	CASTLGLGSTDTQYF	TGTGCCAGCACCTTGGGTTTGGGTAGCACAGATACGCAGTATTTT
TRBV27	-	TRBJ1-2	-	CASSLSEHYGYTF	TGTGCCAGCAGTTTATCGGAGCATTATGGCTACACCTTC
TRBV3-1	TRBD2	TRBJ2-1	few	CASSPQGGGAGNEQFF	TGTGCCAGCAGCCCCCAGGGCGGGGGGGCCGGTAATGAGCAGTTCTTC
TRBV7-9	-	TRBJ2-1	-	CASSLVGDEQFF	TGTGCCAGCAGCTTAGTAGGGGATGAGCAGTTCTTC
TRBV5-1	-	TRBJ2-1	-	CASTGGLFVDEQFF	TGCGCCAGCACCGGGGGACTCTTTGTCGATGAGCAGTTCTTC
TRBV13	-	TRBJ2-7	-	CASSSRDHGGYEQYF	TGTGCCAGCAGCTCTCGGGACCACGGCGGCTACGAGCAGTACTTC
TRBV9	TRBD2	TRBJ2-1	-	CASSVGLAGDYNEQFF	TGTGCCAGCAGCGTAGGGCTTGCGGGGGACTACAATGAGCAGTTCTTC
TRBV7-9	-	TRBJ2-3	many	CASSKTGTPLDTQYF	TGTGCCAGCAGCAAGACGGGGACCCCCCTAGATACGCAGTATTTT
TRBV29-1	-	TRBJ2-7	-	CSAETDSYEQYF	TGCAGCGCCGAGACGGATTCCTACGAGCAGTACTTC
TRBV5-6	-	TRBJ1-1	-	CASSLTDLLNTEAFF	TGTGCCAGCAGCTTGACGGACCTCCTGAACACTGAAGCTTTCTTT
TRBV9	-	TRBJ2-1	few	CASSDRVAKGTNEQFF	TGTGCCAGCAGCGACCGGGTCGCTAAGGGGACGAACGAGCAGTTCTTC
TRBV20-1	TRBD1	TRBJ1-1	-	CSAREYSTGLNEAFF	TGCAGTGCTAGAGAATACTCGACAGGGCTGAATGAAGCTTTCTTT
TRBV28	TRBD1	TRBJ2-5	-	CASSSLSTGGETQYF	TGTGCCAGCAGCTCGCTGTCGACAGGGGGAGAGACCCAGTACTTC
TRBV11-2	-	TRBJ2-5	few	CASSLFPQLREETQYF	TGTGCCAGCAGCTTATTCCCCCAACTCAGGGAAGAGACCCAGTACTTC
TRBV6-1	-	TRBJ1-2	-	CASRGTAIGYTF	TGTGCCAGCAGGGGGACGGCTATCGGCTACACCTTC
TRBV27	-	TRBJ2-4	few	CASGDFGGELAKNIQYF	TGTGCCAGCGGAGATTTCGGAGGGGAATTAGCCAAAAACATTCAGTACTTC